A single sample gave rise to the 2 T cell receptor beta chains below, sequenced in a study of T cell changes during pregnancy in multiple sclerosis. The method was immunoSEQ multiplex PCR; TCRdb's version includes in-frame clones alone and lacks a portion of them. The data contain around 70,000 clones, 85% to 95% of them singletons. The sequenced sample was peripheral blood, obtained before pregnancy. These receptors were taken from a female donor with multiple sclerosis, enrolled in a pregnancy study.

This CDR3 reads CASSPSGRGQGYGYTF. The CDR3 coding sequence is TGTGCCAGCTCACCGTCGGGGCGTGGACAGGGGTATGGCTACACCTTC. This chain uses TRBV18 with TRBJ1-2, with TRBD1 matching 9 bases. The CDR3 has 16 amino acids. Trimming removed 3 bases from V and 5 bases from J; junction bases left unmatched: 10. The germline CDR1 and CDR2 sequences are KGHSH and LQKENI.

The rearrangement joins TRBV28 to TRBJ2-3; possible D gene TRBD1, 6 bases. Trimming removed 2 bases from V and 6 bases from J, with 12 bases in between. The CDR3 is 14 residues long. Germline CDR1 is MDHEN and CDR2 is SYDVKM. The CDR3 bases are TGTGCCAGCAGTTTAGGGGGCGCCGAGGATACGCAGTATTTT. Its protein is CASSLGGAEDTQYF.